The entry below gives a single TCR beta chain sequence along with its context. This CDR3 contains 15 residues. Germline V gene sequence: CDR1 MNHEY, CDR2 SVGAGI. The ends were cut back, 5 bases at V and 2 bases at J, with 15 bases in the middle. TCRdb keeps only in-frame clones here, not all; method: immunoSEQ multiplex PCR. The sample contains tens of thousands of clones, around nine tenths of which appear only once. This sample is part of a study of T cell changes during pregnancy in multiple sclerosis. The J gene is TRBJ1-1, the V gene TRBV6-5; possible D gene TRBD1, 6 bases. This TCR came from a female donor in good health, enrolled as a control in a pregnancy study. Sequences were derived from CD4+ T cells from peripheral blood mononuclear cells, sampled in the second trimester of pregnancy. The chain's CDR3 is CASSTNREGNTEAFF. CDR3 nucleotides: TGTGCCAGCAGTACGAACAGGGAGGGTAACACTGAAGCTTTCTTT.